These 18 T cell receptor beta chains were sequenced from one sample in a study of blood T cell repertoires in COVID-19. Clones were sequenced by immunoSEQ multiplex PCR, and TCRdb holds only the in-frame ones, with some missing. The profile shows approximately 230,000 clones, 80% to 90% of them singletons. The specimen sequenced was PBMCs or T cells enriched from blood (not recorded which). The receptors originated from a man aged 35-49 years who had recovered from COVID-19.

The chain joins TRBV6-5 to TRBJ1-2; 7 positions agree with TRBD1. The CDR3 sequence is 15 residues long. V was clipped by 8 bases and J by 3 bases; unmatched bases: 12. CDR1 and CDR2 (germline): MNHEY, SVGAGI. The CDR3 DNA sequence: TGTGCCAGCTCCCTAAGGCGAGGGACAGACTATGGCTACACCTTC. Translation: CASSLRRGTDYGYTF.

The V call is TRBV18, the J call TRBJ1-3; D uncertain. The CDR3 sequence is 15 residues long. Germline V CDR1 and CDR2: KGHSH, LQKENI. The ends were cut back, 1 base at V and 7 bases at J, with 14 bases in the middle. This CDR3 reads CASSPLVGGANTIYF. CDR3 sequence (DNA): TGTGCCAGCTCACCACTGGTTGGTGGAGCGAACACCATATATTTT.

The chain joins TRBV6-1 to TRBJ2-1, with TRBD2 matching 8 bases. Germline-derived CDR1 and CDR2 are MNHNS and SASEGT. This CDR3 contains 16 residues. V gave up 4 bases and J gave up 6 bases; unmatched junction bases: 11. The CDR3 DNA reads as TGTGCCAGCAGTGTTCCCGGGGGGGGCAAGTTCAATGAGCAGTTCTTC. Translating it yields CASSVPGGGKFNEQFF.

V gene TRBV30 combines with J gene TRBJ2-1; 13 bases align to TRBD2. V gave up 2 bases and J gave up 0 bases; unmatched junction bases: 16. Germline lookup yields CDR1 GTSNPN and CDR2 SVGIG (reference sequence). This CDR3 region has 21 residues. The chain's CDR3 is CAWSQYSGLAGAQPSYNEQFF. CDR3 nucleotides: TGTGCCTGGAGTCAGTATTCAGGACTAGCGGGAGCCCAGCCCTCCTACAATGAGCAGTTCTTC.

The V gene is TRBV5-4, the J gene TRBJ2-3; TRBD2 is a possible D gene (5 bases). The CDR3 totals 14 residues. V shed 5 bases and J shed 0 bases, with 10 bases lying between them. The germline V gene has CDR1 SGHNT and CDR2 YYREEE (reference sequence). CDR3 coding DNA: TGTGCCAGCAGACCCAGGACTAGCACAGATACGCAGTATTTT. It encodes CASRPRTSTDTQYF.

The chain combines TRBV19 with TRBJ1-5; D unclear. Trimming stripped 3 bases from V and 3 bases from J, with 12 bases between. CDR1 is LNHDA, CDR2 SQIVND, per germline (reference sequence). The CDR3 covers 15 residues. The CDR3 loop reads CASSIPGEFNQPQHF. DNA for the CDR3: TGTGCCAGTAGTATTCCCGGGGAGTTCAATCAGCCCCAGCATTTT.

The chain is built from TRBV29-1 and TRBJ1-2, with no clear D. Trimming removed 7 bases at V and 2 bases at J, with 11 bases between. This CDR3 is built from 12 residues. CDR1 is SQVTM and CDR2 is ANQGSEA in the germline V gene. The CDR3 DNA reads TGCAGCGGAGAAATAAACAACTATGGCTACACCTTC. Encoded protein: CSGEINNYGYTF.

This clone was counted between two and nine times. The rearrangement links TRBV3-1 (or the pseudogene TRBV3-2) to TRBJ2-7; 7 nucleotides agree with TRBD1. The V gene end was trimmed by 3 bases and the J gene end by 2 bases; junction bases not matched to a gene: 4. This CDR3 has 14 amino acids. Germline values: CDR1 LGHDT, CDR2 YNNKEL (reference sequence). The CDR3 DNA reads as TGTGCCAGCAGCCAGGGACAGAGCACCTACGAGCAGTACTTC. This sequence encodes CASSQGQSTYEQYF.

This clone was seen a single time. The chain couples TRBV27 to TRBJ2-2; TRBD1 agrees at 10 bases. V gave up 5 bases and J gave up 4 bases; unmatched junction bases: 16. Germline lookup yields CDR1 MNHEY and CDR2 SMNVEV (reference sequence). This CDR3 region has 19 residues. CDR3 in amino acids: CASSPFGFDRGPSTGELFF. Here the CDR3 DNA reads TGTGCCAGCAGTCCCTTCGGGTTCGACAGGGGGCCCTCCACCGGGGAGCTGTTTTTT.

The rearrangement joins TRBV10-3 to TRBJ2-3; 7 bases align to TRBD2. Unmatched junction bases numbered 3, after V lost 4 bases and J lost 2 bases. Germline-derived CDR1 and CDR2 are ENHRY and SYGVKD. The CDR3 is 14 amino acids. The CDR3 DNA follows: TGTGCCATCAGTGGTCTAGCGGTCACAGATACGCAGTATTTT. Protein: CAISGLAVTDTQYF.

The chain is built from TRBV27 and TRBJ2-7; D is possibly TRBD2 (6 bases). Germline V lookup: CDR1 MNHEY, CDR2 SMNVEV (reference sequence). CDR3 length: 16 residues. V was shortened by 2 bases and J by 2 bases, with 16 bases between the two germline ends. The CDR3 nucleotides read TGTGCCAGCAGTTTAAGGTTTGGAGGGACCACCTACGAGCAGTACTTC. Translated: CASSLRFGGTTYEQYF.

This chain links TRBV28 with TRBJ2-7; tentative D call: TRBD1 (5 bases). CDR1 and CDR2 from the germline V gene are MDHEN and SYDVKM. The germline V and J ends were trimmed by 2 bases and 4 bases, with 9 bases remaining between them. The CDR3 loop spans 13 amino acids. The DNA of the CDR3 is TGTGCCAGCAGTTTAAGGGGTCTATACGAGCAGTACTTC. Translated, it gives CASSLRGLYEQYF.

This clone occurred a few times. V gene TRBV9 combines with J gene TRBJ1-2; tentative D call: TRBD1 (5 bases). CDR3 length: 12 amino acids. V was cut by 0 bases and J by 13 bases, with 13 bases left in between. Germline CDR1 and CDR2: SGDLS and YYNGEE. The CDR3 here is CASSVDGRGCTF. Here the CDR3 DNA reads TGTGCCAGCAGCGTAGATGGGAGGGGATGCACCTTC.

The chain carries TRBV9 and TRBJ2-3, with 9 positions matching TRBD1. This CDR3 has 16 amino acids. CDR1 is SGDLS and CDR2 is YYNGEE in the germline V gene. J lost 1 base, V lost 2 bases, and 5 bases had no gene match. In DNA form, the CDR3 reads TGTGCCAGCAGCGTGGGGACAGGGACGGGCACAGATACGCAGTATTTT. As protein: CASSVGTGTGTDTQYF.

This sequence joins TRBV30 and TRBJ1-1; possibly TRBD1 for D (6 bases). There are 14 residues in the CDR3. Germline V lookup: CDR1 GTSNPN, CDR2 SVGIG (reference sequence). The ends were cut back, 4 bases at V and 1 base at J, with 13 bases in the middle. CDR3 coding DNA: TGTGCCTGGAAACCGGACAGTGCGAACACTGAAGCTTTCTTT. Translation gives CAWKPDSANTEAFF.

The V gene is TRBV10-2, the J gene TRBJ2-2, with 7 bases that match TRBD1. V was clipped by 3 bases and J by 7 bases; unmatched bases: 14. The CDR3 is 17 amino acids. Germline lookup yields CDR1 WSHSY and CDR2 SAAADI. CDR3: CASSDFREQGYRGELFF. DNA for the CDR3: TGCGCCAGCAGTGATTTCAGGGAACAGGGGTATCGCGGGGAGCTGTTTTTT.

The chain links TRBV6-5 to TRBJ1-5; 9 nucleotides match TRBD1. The V and J ends lost 5 bases and 7 bases, in that order; junction bases with no gene match: 9. This CDR3 has 15 residues. CDR1 is MNHEY, CDR2 SVGAGI, per germline. This chain's CDR3 is CASSTGGAGLQPQHF. The CDR3 DNA is TGTGCCAGCAGTACAGGGGGCGCGGGTCTACAGCCCCAGCATTTT.

This rearrangement joins TRBV2 to TRBJ2-3; perhaps TRBD2 as D (7 bases). Germline CDR1 is SNHLY and CDR2 is FYNNEI. This CDR3 is 15 amino acids long. Trimming removed 1 base at V and 5 bases at J, with 13 bases between. The CDR3 reads CASSEGSRGGDTQYF. CDR3 in DNA: TGTGCCAGCAGTGAAGGGAGTAGGGGGGGAGATACGCAGTATTTT.